This is a list of T cell receptor beta chains from one sample in a study of blood T cell repertoires in COVID-19. The assay was immunoSEQ multiplex PCR, and TCRdb's table has in-frame clones only and misses some. Counted here are about 220,000 clones, 88% occurring once; the ten biggest clones make up 2% to 2.5%. Sequencing was done on a sample of PBMCs or T cells enriched from blood (not recorded which). These receptors were taken from a woman aged 40 to 55 with acute COVID-19. Both conserved end residues are part of each CDR3. A D gene is named only where the DNA matches it firmly. Expanded clones are given a class, and other clones once, few, many or no size at all.

v_gene: TRBV18
j_gene: TRBJ2-7
d_gene: TRBD2
abundance: .
CDR3nt: TGTGCCAGCGCCACGGGACTAGCGGGGGGTCGCTACGAGCAGTACTTC
CDR3aa: CASATGLAGGRYEQYF

v_gene: TRBV27
j_gene: TRBJ2-2
d_gene: .
abundance: .
CDR3nt: TGTGCCAGCAGAGAACACTCGACAGGTGCCAACACCGGGGAGCTGTTTTTT
CDR3aa: CASREHSTGANTGELFF

v_gene: TRBV11-2
j_gene: TRBJ2-2
d_gene: .
abundance: .
CDR3nt: TGTGCCAGCAGTACCCTTCTAGCCGGGGAGCTGTTTTTT
CDR3aa: CASSTLLAGELFF

v_gene: TRBV30
j_gene: TRBJ1-1
d_gene: TRBD1
abundance: once
CDR3nt: TGTGCCTGGAGCGGTGGACAGGGCACTGAAGCTTTCTTT
CDR3aa: CAWSGGQGTEAFF

v_gene: TRBV5-4
j_gene: TRBJ2-7
d_gene: .
abundance: .
CDR3nt: TGTGCCAGCCGAACGTGGGGCTCGCATTACGAGCAGTACTTC
CDR3aa: CASRTWGSHYEQYF

v_gene: TRBV7-9
j_gene: TRBJ1-6
d_gene: TRBD1
abundance: .
CDR3nt: TGTGCCAGCAGCCCCCGACAGGGTTGGGTTTCACCCCTCCACTTT
CDR3aa: CASSPRQGWVSPLHF

v_gene: TRBV7-9
j_gene: TRBJ1-1
d_gene: TRBD1
abundance: .
CDR3nt: TGTGCCAGCAGCTACCTAGGGACAGGTTATGAAGCTTTCTTT
CDR3aa: CASSYLGTGYEAFF

v_gene: TRBV7-2
j_gene: TRBJ2-7
d_gene: .
abundance: .
CDR3nt: TGTGCCAGCAGCTTATTGCAGTCGTACGAGCAGTACTTC
CDR3aa: CASSLLQSYEQYF

v_gene: TRBV7-8
j_gene: TRBJ2-2
d_gene: TRBD1
abundance: .
CDR3nt: TGTGCCAGCAGGCGCCAAAGGGGGACAGCCACGAACACCGGGGAGCTGTTTTTT
CDR3aa: CASRRQRGTATNTGELFF

v_gene: TRBV12-3/TRBV12-4
j_gene: TRBJ1-2
d_gene: TRBD1
abundance: .
CDR3nt: TGTGCCAGCCTCCGACAGGGCTCGTATGGCTACACCTTC
CDR3aa: CASLRQGSYGYTF

v_gene: TRBV29-1
j_gene: TRBJ2-3
d_gene: .
abundance: once
CDR3nt: TGCAGCGTTGCTGGCACAGATACGCAGTATTTT
CDR3aa: CSVAGTDTQYF

v_gene: TRBV24-1
j_gene: TRBJ1-2
d_gene: .
abundance: .
CDR3nt: TGTGCCACCAGTGACCATGACAGCAACTATGGCTACACCTTC
CDR3aa: CATSDHDSNYGYTF

v_gene: TRBV9
j_gene: TRBJ1-3
d_gene: TRBD1
abundance: once
CDR3nt: TGTGCCAGCAGCGTAGGTGGGACAGAAAACACCATATATTTT
CDR3aa: CASSVGGTENTIYF

v_gene: TRBV29-1
j_gene: TRBJ1-2
d_gene: TRBD1
abundance: .
CDR3nt: TGCAGCGTTCAGACAGGGGGCAACTATGGCTACACCTTC
CDR3aa: CSVQTGGNYGYTF

v_gene: TRBV3-1/TRBV3-2
j_gene: TRBJ1-2
d_gene: TRBD1
abundance: .
CDR3nt: TGTGCCAGCAGCCAAGGTCAGGGGACAGTCAACTATGGCTACACCTTC
CDR3aa: CASSQGQGTVNYGYTF

v_gene: TRBV29-1
j_gene: TRBJ1-1
d_gene: .
abundance: .
CDR3nt: TGCAGCGTTGAGAGGAACACTGAAGCTTTCTTT
CDR3aa: CSVERNTEAFF

v_gene: TRBV12-5
j_gene: TRBJ1-1
d_gene: .
abundance: .
CDR3nt: TGTGCTAGTGGTTTGGGCCCGAGTGCTTTCTTT
CDR3aa: CASGLGPSAFF

v_gene: TRBV7-9
j_gene: TRBJ1-2
d_gene: TRBD1
abundance: .
CDR3nt: TGTGCCAGCAGCAACCGGGACAGGGGGATCAACTATGGCTACACCTTC
CDR3aa: CASSNRDRGINYGYTF

v_gene: TRBV19
j_gene: TRBJ2-2
d_gene: TRBD2
abundance: once
CDR3nt: TGTGCCAGTAGTATGATAGCGGGCACGAACACCGGGGAGCTGTTTTTT
CDR3aa: CASSMIAGTNTGELFF

v_gene: TRBV11-3
j_gene: TRBJ2-1
d_gene: .
abundance: once
CDR3nt: TGTGCCAGCAGCTTAAATCCCGGGGTGGCCTCCTACAATGAGCAGTTCTTC
CDR3aa: CASSLNPGVASYNEQFF

v_gene: TRBV7-6
j_gene: TRBJ2-3
d_gene: .
abundance: once
CDR3nt: TGTGCCAGCAGCTTTGATCGGGAACGCACAGATACGCAGTATTTT
CDR3aa: CASSFDRERTDTQYF

v_gene: TRBV5-1
j_gene: TRBJ2-7
d_gene: TRBD2
abundance: .
CDR3nt: TGCGCCAGCAGCAGGGACCTAGGGACTAGCGGGCGGTACTACGAGCAGTACTTC
CDR3aa: CASSRDLGTSGRYYEQYF

v_gene: TRBV30
j_gene: TRBJ2-3
d_gene: .
abundance: .
CDR3nt: TGTGCCTGGAGTGTAACCGGGACTGGAAGTCAGTATTTT
CDR3aa: CAWSVTGTGSQYF

v_gene: TRBV19
j_gene: TRBJ2-6
d_gene: TRBD1
abundance: .
CDR3nt: TGTGCCAGTAGTTCTACCGGGACAGGGCTCTCTGGGGCCAACGTCCTGACTTTC
CDR3aa: CASSSTGTGLSGANVLTF

v_gene: TRBV2
j_gene: TRBJ2-1
d_gene: .
abundance: .
CDR3nt: TGTGCCAGCATAGCGGCCTACAATGAGCAGTTCTTC
CDR3aa: CASIAAYNEQFF

v_gene: TRBV5-1
j_gene: TRBJ1-1
d_gene: .
abundance: .
CDR3nt: TGCGCCAGCAGCCAAGCTAGGCAGAGGGAAGCTTTCTTT
CDR3aa: CASSQARQREAFF

v_gene: TRBV4-1
j_gene: TRBJ1-1
d_gene: .
abundance: .
CDR3nt: TGCGCCAGCAGCCAAGGCCGGGGGGCCTTGAACACTGAAGCTTTCTTT
CDR3aa: CASSQGRGALNTEAFF

v_gene: TRBV2
j_gene: TRBJ1-4
d_gene: .
abundance: .
CDR3nt: TGTGCCAGCAGTGGAGCAGCCGCAACTAATGAAAAACTGTTTTTT
CDR3aa: CASSGAAATNEKLFF

v_gene: TRBV5-8
j_gene: TRBJ2-3
d_gene: TRBD1
abundance: .
CDR3nt: TGTGCCAGCAGCCCAGACAGGGGGGCTAGCACAGATACGCAGTATTTT
CDR3aa: CASSPDRGASTDTQYF